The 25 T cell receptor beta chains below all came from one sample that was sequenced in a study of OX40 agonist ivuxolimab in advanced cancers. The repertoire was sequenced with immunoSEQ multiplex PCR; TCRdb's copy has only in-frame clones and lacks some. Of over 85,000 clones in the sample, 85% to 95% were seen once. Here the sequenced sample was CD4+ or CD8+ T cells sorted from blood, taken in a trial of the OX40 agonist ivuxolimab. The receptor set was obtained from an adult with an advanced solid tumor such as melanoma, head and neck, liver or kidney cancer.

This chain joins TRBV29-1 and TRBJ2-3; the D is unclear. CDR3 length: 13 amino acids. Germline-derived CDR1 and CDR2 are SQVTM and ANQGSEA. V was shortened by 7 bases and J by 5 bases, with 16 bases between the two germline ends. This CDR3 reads CSAVRDPGDTQYF. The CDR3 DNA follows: TGCAGCGCCGTCCGTGATCCCGGAGATACGCAGTATTTT.

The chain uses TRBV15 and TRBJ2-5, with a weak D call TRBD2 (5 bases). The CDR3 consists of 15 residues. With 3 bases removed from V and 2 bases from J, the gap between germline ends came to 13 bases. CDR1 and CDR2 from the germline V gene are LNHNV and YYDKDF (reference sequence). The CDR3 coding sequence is TGTGCCACCAGCAGGACCCCGGGGTTTCAAGAGACCCAGTACTTC. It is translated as CATSRTPGFQETQYF.

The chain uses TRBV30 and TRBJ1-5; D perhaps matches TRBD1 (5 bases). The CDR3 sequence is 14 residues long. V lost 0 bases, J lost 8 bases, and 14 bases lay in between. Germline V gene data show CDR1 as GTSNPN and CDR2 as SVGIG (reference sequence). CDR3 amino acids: CAWSVRGGGEPQHF. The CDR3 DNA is TGTGCCTGGAGTGTACGGGGGGGAGGGGAGCCCCAGCATTTT.

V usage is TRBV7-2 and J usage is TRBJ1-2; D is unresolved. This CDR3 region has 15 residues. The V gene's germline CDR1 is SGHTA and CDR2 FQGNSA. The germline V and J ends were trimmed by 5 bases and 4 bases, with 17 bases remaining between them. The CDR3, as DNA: TGTGCCAGCAGCCCGTCAGCGCCTCGACCCTATGGCTACACCTTC. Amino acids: CASSPSAPRPYGYTF.

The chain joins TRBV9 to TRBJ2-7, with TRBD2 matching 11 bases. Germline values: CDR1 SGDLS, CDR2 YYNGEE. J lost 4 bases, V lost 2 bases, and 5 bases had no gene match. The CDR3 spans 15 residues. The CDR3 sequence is CASSVAASGGYEQYF. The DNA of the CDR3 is TGTGCCAGCAGCGTCGCGGCTAGCGGGGGGTACGAGCAGTACTTC. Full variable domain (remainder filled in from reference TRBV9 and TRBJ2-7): DSGVTQTPKHLITATGQRVTLRCSPRSGDLSVYWYQQSLDQGLQFLIQYYNGEERAKGNILERFSAQQFPDLHSELNLSSLELGDSALYFCASSVAASGGYEQYFGPGTRLTVT.

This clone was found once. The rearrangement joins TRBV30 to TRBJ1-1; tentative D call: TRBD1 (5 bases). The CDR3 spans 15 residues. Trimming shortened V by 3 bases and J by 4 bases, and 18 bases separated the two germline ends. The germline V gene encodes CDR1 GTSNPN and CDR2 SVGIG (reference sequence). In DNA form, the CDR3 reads TGTGCCTGGAGCCTAGGCCCTCAGAGGGGCACTGAAGCTTTCTTT. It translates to CAWSLGPQRGTEAFF.

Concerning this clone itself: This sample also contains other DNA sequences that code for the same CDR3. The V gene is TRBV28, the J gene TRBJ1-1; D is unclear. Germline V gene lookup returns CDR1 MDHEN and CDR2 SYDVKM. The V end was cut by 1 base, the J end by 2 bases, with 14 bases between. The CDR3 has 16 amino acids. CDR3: CASSLLAWGLNTEAFF. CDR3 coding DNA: TGTGCCAGCAGTTTATTAGCCTGGGGATTAAACACTGAAGCTTTCTTT.

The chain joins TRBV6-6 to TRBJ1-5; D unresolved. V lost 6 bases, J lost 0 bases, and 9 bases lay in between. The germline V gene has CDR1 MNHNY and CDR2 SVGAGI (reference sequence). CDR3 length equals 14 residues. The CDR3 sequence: CASSHTDSNQPQHF. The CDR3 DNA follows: TGTGCCAGCAGCCACACAGATAGCAATCAGCCCCAGCATTTT.

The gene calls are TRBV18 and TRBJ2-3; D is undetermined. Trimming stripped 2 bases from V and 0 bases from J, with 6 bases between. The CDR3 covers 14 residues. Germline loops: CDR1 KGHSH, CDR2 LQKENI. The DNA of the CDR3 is TGTGCCAGCTCACCAAGTCTGAGCACAGATACGCAGTATTTT. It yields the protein CASSPSLSTDTQYF.

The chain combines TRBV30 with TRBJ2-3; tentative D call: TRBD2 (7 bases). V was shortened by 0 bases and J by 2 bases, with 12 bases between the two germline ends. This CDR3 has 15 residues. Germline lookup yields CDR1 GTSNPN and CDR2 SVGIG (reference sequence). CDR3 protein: CAWSVRGGFTDTQYF. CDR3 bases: TGTGCCTGGAGTGTAAGGGGGGGATTCACAGATACGCAGTATTTT.

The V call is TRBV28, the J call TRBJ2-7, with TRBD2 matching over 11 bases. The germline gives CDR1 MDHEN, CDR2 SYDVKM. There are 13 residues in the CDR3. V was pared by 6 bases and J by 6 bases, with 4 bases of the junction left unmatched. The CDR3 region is CASRLAGGSEQYV. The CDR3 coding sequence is TGTGCCAGCAGGCTAGCGGGAGGTAGCGAGCAGTACGTC.

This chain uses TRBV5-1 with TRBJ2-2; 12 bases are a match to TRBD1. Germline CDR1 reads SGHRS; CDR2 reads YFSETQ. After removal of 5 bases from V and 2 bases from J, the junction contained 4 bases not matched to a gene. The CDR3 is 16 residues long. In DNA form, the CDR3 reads TGCGCCAGCAGATCCGGGACAGGGGGCAACACCGGGGAGCTGTTTTTT. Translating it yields CASRSGTGGNTGELFF.

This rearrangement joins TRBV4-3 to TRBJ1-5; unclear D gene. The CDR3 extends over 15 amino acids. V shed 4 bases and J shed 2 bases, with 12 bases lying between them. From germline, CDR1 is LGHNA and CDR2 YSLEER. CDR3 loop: CASSRGLAGNQPQHF. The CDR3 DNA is TGCGCCAGCAGCCGGGGATTGGCGGGCAATCAGCCCCAGCATTTT.

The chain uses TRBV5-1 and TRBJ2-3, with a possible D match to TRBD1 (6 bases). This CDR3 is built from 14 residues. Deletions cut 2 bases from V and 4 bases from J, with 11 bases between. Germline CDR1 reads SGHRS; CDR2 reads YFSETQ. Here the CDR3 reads CASSFRQVPDTQYF. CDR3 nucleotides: TGCGCCAGCAGCTTCAGACAGGTCCCAGATACGCAGTATTTT.

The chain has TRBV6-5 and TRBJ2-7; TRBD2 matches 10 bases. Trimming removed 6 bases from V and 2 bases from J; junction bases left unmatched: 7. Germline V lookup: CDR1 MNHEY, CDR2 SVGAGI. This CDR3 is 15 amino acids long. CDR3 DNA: TGTGCCAGCAGCCTAGCGGGAGCCGAAACCTACGAGCAGTACGTC. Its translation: CASSLAGAETYEQYV.

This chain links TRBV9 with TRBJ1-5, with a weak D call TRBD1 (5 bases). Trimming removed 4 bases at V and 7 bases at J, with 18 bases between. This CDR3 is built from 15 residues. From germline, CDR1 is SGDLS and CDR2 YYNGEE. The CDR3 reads CASSPREGVGQPQHF. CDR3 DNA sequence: TGTGCCAGCAGCCCAAGGGAAGGGGTAGGCCAGCCCCAGCATTTT.

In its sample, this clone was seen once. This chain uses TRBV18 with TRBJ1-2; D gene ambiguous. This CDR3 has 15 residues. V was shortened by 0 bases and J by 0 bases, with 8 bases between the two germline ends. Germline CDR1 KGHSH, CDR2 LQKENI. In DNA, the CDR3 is TGTGCCAGCTCACCACCAGAAGTATCTAACTATGGCTACACCTTC. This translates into CASSPPEVSNYGYTF. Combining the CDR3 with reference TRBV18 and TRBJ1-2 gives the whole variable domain NAGVMQNPRHLVRRRGQEARLRCSPMKGHSHVYWYRQLPEEGLKFMVYLQKENIIDESGMPKERFSAEFPKEGPSILRIQQVVRGDSAAYFCASSPPEVSNYGYTFGSGTRLTVV.

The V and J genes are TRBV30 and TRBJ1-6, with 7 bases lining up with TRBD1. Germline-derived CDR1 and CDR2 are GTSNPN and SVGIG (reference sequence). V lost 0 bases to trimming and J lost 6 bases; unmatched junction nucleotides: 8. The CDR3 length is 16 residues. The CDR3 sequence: CAWSVQGRGFNSPLHF. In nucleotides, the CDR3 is TGTGCCTGGAGTGTACAGGGGCGAGGATTTAATTCACCCCTCCACTTT. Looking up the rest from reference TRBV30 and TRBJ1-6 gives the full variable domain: SQTIHQWPATLVQPVGSPLSLECTVEGTSNPNLYWYRQAAGRGLQLLFYSVGIGQISSEVPQNLSASRPQDRQFILSSKKLLLSDSGFYLCAWSVQGRGFNSPLHFGNGTRLTVT.

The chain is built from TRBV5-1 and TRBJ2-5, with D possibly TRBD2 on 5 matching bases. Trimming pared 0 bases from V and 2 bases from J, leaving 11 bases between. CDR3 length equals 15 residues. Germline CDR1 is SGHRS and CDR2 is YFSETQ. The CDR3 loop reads CASSLGKRVQETQYF. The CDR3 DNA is TGCGCCAGCAGCTTGGGAAAGAGGGTTCAAGAGACCCAGTACTTC.

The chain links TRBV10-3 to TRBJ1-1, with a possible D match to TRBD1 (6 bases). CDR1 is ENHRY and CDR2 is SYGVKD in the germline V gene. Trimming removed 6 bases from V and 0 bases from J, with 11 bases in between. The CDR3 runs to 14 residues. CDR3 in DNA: TGTGCCATCAGCCGGGACAAGGTGAACACTGAAGCTTTCTTT. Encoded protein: CAISRDKVNTEAFF.

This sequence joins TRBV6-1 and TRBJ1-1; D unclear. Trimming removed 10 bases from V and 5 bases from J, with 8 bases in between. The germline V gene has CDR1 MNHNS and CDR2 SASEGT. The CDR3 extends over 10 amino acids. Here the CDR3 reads CATVSTEAFF. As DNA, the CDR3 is TGTGCCACGGTCAGTACTGAAGCTTTCTTT.

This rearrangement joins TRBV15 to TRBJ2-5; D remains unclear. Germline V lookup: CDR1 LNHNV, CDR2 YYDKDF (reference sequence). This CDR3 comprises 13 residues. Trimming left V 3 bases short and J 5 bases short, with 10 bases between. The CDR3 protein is CATSRAFSETQYF. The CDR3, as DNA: TGTGCCACCAGCAGGGCGTTTTCGGAGACCCAGTACTTC.

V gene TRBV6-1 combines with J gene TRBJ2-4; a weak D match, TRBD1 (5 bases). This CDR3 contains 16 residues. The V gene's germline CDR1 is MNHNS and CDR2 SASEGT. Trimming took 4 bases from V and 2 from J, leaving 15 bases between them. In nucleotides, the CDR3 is TGTGCCAGCAGTGCAAGACAGCACCTTACCAAAAACATTCAGTACTTC. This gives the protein CASSARQHLTKNIQYF.

Here the CDR3 DNA reads TGTGCCAGCAGCCAAGAGAGGGCGGGTGAAAAACTGTTTTTT. This sequence encodes CASSQERAGEKLFF. The chain carries TRBV4-2 and TRBJ1-4; D gene unclear. The V gene's germline CDR1 is LGHNA and CDR2 YNFKEQ. With 0 bases removed from V and 7 bases from J, the gap between germline ends came to 9 bases. The CDR3 is 14 residues long.

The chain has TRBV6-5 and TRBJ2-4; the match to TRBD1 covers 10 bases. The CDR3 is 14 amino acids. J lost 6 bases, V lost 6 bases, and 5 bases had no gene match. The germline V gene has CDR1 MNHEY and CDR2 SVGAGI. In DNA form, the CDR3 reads TGTGCCAGCAGGGAGGACAGGGGGGGAAACATTCAGTACTTC. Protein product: CASREDRGGNIQYF.